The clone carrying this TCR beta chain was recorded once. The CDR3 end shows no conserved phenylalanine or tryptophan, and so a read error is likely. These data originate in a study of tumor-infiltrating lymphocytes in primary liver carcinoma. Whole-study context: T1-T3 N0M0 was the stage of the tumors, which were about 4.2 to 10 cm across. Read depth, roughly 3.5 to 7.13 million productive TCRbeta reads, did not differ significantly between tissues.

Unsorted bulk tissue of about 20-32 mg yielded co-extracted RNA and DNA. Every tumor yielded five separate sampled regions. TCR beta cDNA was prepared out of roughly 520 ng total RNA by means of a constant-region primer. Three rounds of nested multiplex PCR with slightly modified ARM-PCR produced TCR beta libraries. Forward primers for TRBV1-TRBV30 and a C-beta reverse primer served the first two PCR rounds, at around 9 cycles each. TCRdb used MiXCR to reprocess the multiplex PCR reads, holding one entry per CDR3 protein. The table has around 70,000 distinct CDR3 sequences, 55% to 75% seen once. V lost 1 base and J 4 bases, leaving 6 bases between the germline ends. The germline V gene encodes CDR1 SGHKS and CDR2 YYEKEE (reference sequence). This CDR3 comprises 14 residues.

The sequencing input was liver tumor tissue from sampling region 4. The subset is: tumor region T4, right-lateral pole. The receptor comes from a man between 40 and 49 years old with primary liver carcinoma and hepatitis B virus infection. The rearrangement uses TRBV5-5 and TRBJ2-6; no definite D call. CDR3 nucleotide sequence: TGTGCCAGCAGCTTGAAATCGGGGGCCAACGTCCTGACTTCC. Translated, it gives CASSLKSGANVLTS.